The present T cell receptor beta chain was sequenced within a study of cytomegalovirus exposure and HLA in healthy donors. Use of 60 Vbeta and 13 Jbeta primers characterized the PCR. Generated by immunoSEQ multiplex PCR, the TCRdb table keeps only in-frame clones and is missing some. Altogether some 150,000 clones are present, less than 85% being singletons, with the ten largest covering around 6.8%. J lost 3 bases, V lost 0 bases, and 8 bases had no gene match. Germline V CDR1 and CDR2: SGHRS, YFSETQ. This CDR3 contains 16 residues. The material sequenced was PBMCs. The TCR comes from a man in his forties or fifties in good health and CMV-seropositive. The V call is TRBV5-1, the J call TRBJ2-7; 8 nucleotides agree with TRBD2. This CDR3 is CASSLGVLAAGYEQYF. DNA for the CDR3: TGCGCCAGCAGCTTGGGGGTACTAGCGGCCGGCTACGAGCAGTACTTC. The full variable domain, in which reference TRBV5-1 and TRBJ2-7 provide the parts outside the CDR3, is KAGVTQTPRYLIKTRGQQVTLSCSPISGHRSVSWYQQTPGQGLQFLFEYFSETQRNKGNFPGRFSGRQFSNSRSEMNVSTLELGDSALYLCASSLGVLAAGYEQYFGPGTRLTVT.